This is a list of T cell receptor beta chains from one sample in a study of blood T cell repertoires in COVID-19. Sequencing used immunoSEQ multiplex PCR; TCRdb keeps in-frame clones, though not all of them. The sample has about 280,000 clones; less than 90% are singletons. The specimen was peripheral blood. These receptors all come from a human donor in a cohort sampled during active COVID-19. Each CDR3 is given with its conserved first and last residue. A D gene is named only where the DNA matches it firmly. Not all rows give a size; the values are once, few, many and, for expanded clones, a class.

J	size	D	V	DNA	CDR3
TRBJ2-1	NA	NA	TRBV19	TGTGCCAGTAGTATAGATATGACCAGGATTTACAATGAGCAGTTCTTC	CASSIDMTRIYNEQFF
TRBJ1-2	NA	NA	TRBV6-6	TGTGCCAGCAGCTTCGGGGGGCGGTCTGATGGCTACACCTTC	CASSFGGRSDGYTF
TRBJ1-1	NA	NA	TRBV3-1/TRBV3-2	TGTGCCAGCAGCCGGGGAGACACTGAAGCTTTCTTT	CASSRGDTEAFF
TRBJ2-2	NA	NA	TRBV10-3	TGTGCCATTAGCGACACCGGGGAGCTGTTTTTT	CAISDTGELFF
TRBJ1-2	NA	NA	TRBV6-5	TGTGCCAGCAGTTACTCTGGGACAACTGGCTACACCTTC	CASSYSGTTGYTF
TRBJ1-6	NA	TRBD1	TRBV7-8	TGTGCCAGCAGCTGGGGACAGAATTCACCCCTCCACTTT	CASSWGQNSPLHF
TRBJ2-7	NA	TRBD2	TRBV7-6	TGTGCCAGCAGCTTAATGGTTTCCGGGGGGGCTGACGAGCAGTACTTC	CASSLMVSGGADEQYF
TRBJ2-5	NA	NA	TRBV9	TGTGCCAGCAGCGTAGAAACCCCGCGGGAGACCCAGTACTTC	CASSVETPRETQYF
TRBJ2-7	NA	TRBD1	TRBV10-3	TGTGCCATCCAGGGACAGGGGTCACACGAGCAGTACTTC	CAIQGQGSHEQYF
TRBJ2-5	NA	NA	TRBV24-1	TGTGCCACCAGTGAGCCGAGAGGAGGGGCGACGGGAGAGACCCAGTACTTC	CATSEPRGGATGETQYF
TRBJ1-6	NA	NA	TRBV7-9	TGTGCCAGCAGCTTCCAGGGCGTGGGAAATTCACCCCTCCACTTT	CASSFQGVGNSPLHF
TRBJ1-5	NA	TRBD1	TRBV6-5	TGTGCCAGCACCACAGGGGTGATAGGCAATCAGCCCCAGCATTTT	CASTTGVIGNQPQHF
TRBJ1-6	NA	TRBD1	TRBV7-8	TGTGCCAGCACCCTTGGACAGGTCGATAATTCACCCCTCCACTTT	CASTLGQVDNSPLHF
TRBJ1-3	NA	NA	TRBV7-2	TGTGCCAGCAGCTTAGAGCGGGGGAACACCATATATTTT	CASSLERGNTIYF
TRBJ1-5	once	NA	TRBV12-3/TRBV12-4	TGTGCCAGCAGTTTGGCGGCCTGGCCCCAGCATTTT	CASSLAAWPQHF
TRBJ2-5	NA	TRBD1	TRBV7-8	TGTGCCAGCAGCGATGGGACAGTGGGCTTCCAAGAGACCCAGTACTTC	CASSDGTVGFQETQYF
TRBJ2-1	NA	TRBD2	TRBV18	TGTGCCAGCTCACCCCAAGGACTAGCGGGATACAATGAGCAGTTCTTC	CASSPQGLAGYNEQFF
TRBJ2-1	NA	TRBD2	TRBV6-5	TGTGCCAGCAGGACCGGGACTAGCCTCTACAATGAGCAGTTCTTC	CASRTGTSLYNEQFF
TRBJ1-6	NA	NA	TRBV7-9	TGTGCCAGCAGCTCGGACATCTATAATTCACCCCTCCACTTT	CASSSDIYNSPLHF
TRBJ2-3	NA	NA	TRBV7-3	TGTGCCAGCAGCATTTATAGCACAGATACGCAGTATTTT	CASSIYSTDTQYF
TRBJ1-5	NA	NA	TRBV19	TGTGCCAGTAGTACAGGGTCGAGTTTAAGTCAGCCCCAGCATTTT	CASSTGSSLSQPQHF
TRBJ1-2	NA	NA	TRBV24-1	TGTGCCACCAGTGCGACGCTCGACTATGGCTACACCTTT	CATSATLDYGYTF
TRBJ1-1	NA	NA	TRBV14	TGTGCCAGCAGCCAGAGTTTGTACACTGAAGCTTTCTTT	CASSQSLYTEAFF
TRBJ2-2	NA	NA	TRBV6-2/TRBV6-3	TGTGCCAGCAGTTACCGTGACCCCTCAGGGTGGCCCGGGGAGCTGTTTTTT	CASSYRDPSGWPGELFF
TRBJ2-3	NA	TRBD2	TRBV4-3	TGCGCCAGCAGCCAAGGGGTCGGGACTAGCGGGAGTAGCACAGATACGCAGTATTTT	CASSQGVGTSGSSTDTQYF
TRBJ1-1	NA	NA	TRBV18	TGTGCCAGCTCACTCGACAGGAGCGCTGAAGCTTTCTTT	CASSLDRSAEAFF
TRBJ1-2	NA	TRBD1	TRBV6-1	TGTGCCAGCAGTGAAGACCCCACAGGGGGCTTTGTCTATGGCTACACCTTC	CASSEDPTGGFVYGYTF